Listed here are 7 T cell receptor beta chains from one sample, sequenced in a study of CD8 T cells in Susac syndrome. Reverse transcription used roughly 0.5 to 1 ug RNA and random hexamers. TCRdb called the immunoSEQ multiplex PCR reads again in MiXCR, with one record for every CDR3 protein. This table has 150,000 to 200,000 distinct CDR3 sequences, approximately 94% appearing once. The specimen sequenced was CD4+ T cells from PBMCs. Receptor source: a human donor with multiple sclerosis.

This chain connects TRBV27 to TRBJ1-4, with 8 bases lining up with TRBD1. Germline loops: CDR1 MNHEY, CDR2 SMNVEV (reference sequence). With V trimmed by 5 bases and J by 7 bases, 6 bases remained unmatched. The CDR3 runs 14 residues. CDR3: CASSPNRGAEKLFF. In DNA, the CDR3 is TGTGCCAGCAGTCCGAACAGGGGGGCTGAAAAACTGTTTTTT. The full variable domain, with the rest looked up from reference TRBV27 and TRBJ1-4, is EAQVTQNPRYLITVTGKKLTVTCSQNMNHEYMSWYRQDPGLGLRQIYYSMNVEVTDKGDVPEGYKVSRKEKRNFPLILESPSPNQTSLYFCASSPNRGAEKLFFGSGTQLSVL.

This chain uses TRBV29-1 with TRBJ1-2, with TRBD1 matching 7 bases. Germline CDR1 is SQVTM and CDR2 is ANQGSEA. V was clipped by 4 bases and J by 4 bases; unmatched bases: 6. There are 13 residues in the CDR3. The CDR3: CSVGGTEVYGYTF. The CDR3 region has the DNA TGCAGCGTTGGCGGGACAGAAGTCTATGGCTACACCTTC.

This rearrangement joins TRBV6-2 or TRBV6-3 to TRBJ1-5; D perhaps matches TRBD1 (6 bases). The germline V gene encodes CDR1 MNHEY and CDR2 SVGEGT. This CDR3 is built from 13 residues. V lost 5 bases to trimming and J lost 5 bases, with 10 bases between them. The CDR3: CASSRQVHQPQHF. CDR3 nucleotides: TGTGCCAGCAGTCGACAGGTCCATCAGCCCCAGCATTTT.

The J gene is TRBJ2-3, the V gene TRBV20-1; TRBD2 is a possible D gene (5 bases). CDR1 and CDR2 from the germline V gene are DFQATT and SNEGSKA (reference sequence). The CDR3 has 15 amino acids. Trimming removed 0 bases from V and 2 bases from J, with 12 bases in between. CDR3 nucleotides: TGCAGTGCTAGAGATCCTGGAGGTGTCACAGATACGCAGTATTTT. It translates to CSARDPGGVTDTQYF.

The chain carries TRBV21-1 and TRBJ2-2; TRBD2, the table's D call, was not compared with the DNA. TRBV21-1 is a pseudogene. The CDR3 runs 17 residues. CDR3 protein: CASSSHKEGANTGELFF. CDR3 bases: TGTGCCAGCAGCAGCCATAAGGAGGGGGCGAACACCGGGGAGCTGTTTTTT.

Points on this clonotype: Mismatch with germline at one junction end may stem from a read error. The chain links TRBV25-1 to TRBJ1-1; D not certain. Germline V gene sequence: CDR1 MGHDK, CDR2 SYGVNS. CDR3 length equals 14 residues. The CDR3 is CASSEERENAEAFF. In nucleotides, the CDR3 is TGTGCCAGCAGTGAAGAAAGGGAGAACGCTGAAGCTTTCTTT.

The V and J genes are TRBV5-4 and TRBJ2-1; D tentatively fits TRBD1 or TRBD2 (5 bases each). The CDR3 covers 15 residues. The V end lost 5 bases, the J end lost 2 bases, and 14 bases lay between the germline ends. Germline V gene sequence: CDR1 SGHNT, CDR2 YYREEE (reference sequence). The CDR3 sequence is CASSASGPTYNEQFF. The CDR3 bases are TGTGCCAGCAGTGCCTCGGGGCCGACCTACAATGAGCAGTTCTTC.